Listed here are 27 T cell receptor beta chains from one sample, sequenced in a study of long-term antiretroviral therapy in people with HIV. Version v3.0 of the immunoSEQ assay was performed at survey level. Sequencing used immunoSEQ multiplex PCR; TCRdb keeps in-frame clones, though not all of them. The table shows around 40,000 clones, with roughly 88% occurring only once. Sequencing used unsorted PBMCs, obtained 2.2 years after starting antiretroviral therapy. Every receptor here comes from a man aged 18 to 29 with HIV.

This clone appeared a single time. The chain carries TRBV7-8 and TRBJ2-5; D might be TRBD2 (7 bases). V was shortened by 5 bases and J by 2 bases, with 30 bases between the two germline ends. From germline, CDR1 is SGHVS and CDR2 FQNEAQ. The CDR3 has 20 amino acids. The CDR3 nucleotides are TGTGCCAGCAGCCAAGGGGGGGCTAGCGGTCATGTACAGCATCAAGAGACCCAGTACTTC. Its translation: CASSQGGASGHVQHQETQYF.

The sample holds a few counts of this clone. The genes are TRBV7-2 and TRBJ1-6, with 11 bases lining up with TRBD1. The V gene's germline CDR1 is SGHTA and CDR2 FQGNSA. The trim removed 5 bases at V and 13 bases at J, leaving 4 bases unmatched. CDR3 size: 13 residues. DNA of the CDR3: TGTGCCAGCAGCGGACAGGGGGCTGACCCCCTCCACTTT. This gives the protein CASSGQGADPLHF.

The CDR3 loop reads CSASDMGQQYF. CDR3 DNA sequence: TGCAGTGCTAGCGATATGGGACAGCAGTACTTC. V and J are TRBV20-1 and TRBJ2-5; 7 positions match TRBD1. This CDR3 contains 11 residues. Germline V gene sequence: CDR1 DFQATT, CDR2 SNEGSKA (reference sequence). J gave up 11 bases and V 3 bases, and 6 bases lay outside the gene matches.

The genes are TRBV11-2 and TRBJ1-2; tentative D call: TRBD1 (5 bases). Trimming took 1 base from V and 4 from J, leaving 16 bases between them. The germline CDR1 and CDR2 sequences are SGHAT and FQNNGV. The CDR3 runs 16 residues. This chain's CDR3 is CASSLGYQGGSYGYTF. In nucleotides, the CDR3 is TGTGCCAGCAGCTTAGGGTACCAGGGAGGAAGCTATGGCTACACCTTC.

This clone appeared a single time. The V call is TRBV15, the J call TRBJ2-1, with a tentative D call TRBD2 (6 bases). From germline, CDR1 is LNHNV and CDR2 YYDKDF (reference sequence). CDR3 length: 12 amino acids. V lost 4 bases to trimming and J lost 8 bases, with 9 bases between them. The CDR3 nucleotides are TGTGCCACCAGCAACGCGGGGCATGAGCAGTTCTTC. This codes for CATSNAGHEQFF.

In this sample, this clone turned up once. The chain joins TRBV6-1 to TRBJ2-7; TRBD1 aligns across 7 bases. Germline V lookup: CDR1 MNHNS, CDR2 SASEGT. V trimming: 8 bases; J trimming: 6 bases; junction bases outside the gene matches: 10. The CDR3 consists of 13 residues. This chain's CDR3 is CASPVDRVGEQYF. CDR3 coding DNA: TGTGCCAGCCCAGTCGACAGGGTGGGCGAGCAGTACTTC.

This clone has only one observation. The V gene is TRBV5-6, the J gene TRBJ2-5, with 8 bases lining up with TRBD1. This CDR3 contains 13 residues. V lost 4 bases and J lost 9; bases outside the gene matches: 8. Germline CDR1 is SGHDT and CDR2 is YYEEEE. The CDR3 spells CASSKQGTGPQYF. The CDR3 DNA reads as TGTGCCAGCAGCAAACAGGGGACAGGTCCCCAGTACTTC.

The chain joins TRBV18 to TRBJ2-7; D is uncertain. Germline assignment: CDR1 KGHSH and CDR2 LQKENI. CDR3 size: 13 residues. V was clipped by 1 base and J by 5 bases, with 9 bases between them. The CDR3, as DNA: TGTGCCAGCTCACCACAGCATACCCACGAGCAGTACTTC. Residues: CASSPQHTHEQYF.

V and J are TRBV6-1 and TRBJ1-1; no reliable D call. V lost 10 bases to trimming and J lost 1 base, with 16 bases between them. The CDR3 is made up of 14 amino acids. Germline V gene lookup returns CDR1 MNHNS and CDR2 SASEGT. The CDR3 DNA reads as TGTGCCACCCCCCAAGGGCACCCGAACACTGAAGCTTTCTTT. Its translation is CATPQGHPNTEAFF.

The V gene is TRBV25-1, the J gene TRBJ2-1, with D hard to call. This CDR3 is built from 14 residues. CDR1 and CDR2 from the germline V gene are MGHDK and SYGVNS. Trimming stripped 5 bases from V and 6 bases from J, with 14 bases between. The CDR3 DNA reads TGTGCCAGCAGTCAAAATCTAGGTTCCAATGAGCAGTTCTTC. Protein: CASSQNLGSNEQFF.

The chain joins TRBV4-2 to TRBJ2-1; unclear D gene. V was shortened by 0 bases and J by 8 bases, with 5 bases between the two germline ends. There are 12 residues in the CDR3. Germline CDR1 and CDR2: LGHNA and YNFKEQ. CDR3 sequence reads: CASSQEVDEQFF. The CDR3 DNA reads as TGTGCCAGCAGCCAAGAGGTCGATGAGCAGTTCTTC.

This chain uses TRBV19 with TRBJ1-5; D gene ambiguous. The CDR3 is 15 residues long. Looked up from germline, CDR1 is LNHDA and CDR2 is SQIVND (reference sequence). Trimming shortened V by 3 bases and J by 4 bases, and 13 bases separated the two germline ends. The CDR3, as DNA: TGTGCCAGTAGTATCTCCCTAGGAGCAAATCAGCCCCAGCATTTT. Its protein product is CASSISLGANQPQHF.

The chain recombines TRBV28 with TRBJ2-7, with D uncertain. The CDR3 totals 13 residues. The V gene's germline CDR1 is MDHEN and CDR2 SYDVKM. Trimming removed 7 bases from V and 0 bases from J, with 10 bases in between. For the CDR3, the DNA is TGTGCCAGCATACATCCCACCTCCTACGAGCAGTACTTC. Protein: CASIHPTSYEQYF.

This rearrangement joins TRBV5-1 to TRBJ2-7, with no clear D. There are 14 residues in the CDR3. Between the trimmed V and J ends, which lost 1 base and 3 bases, there was a span of 11 bases. Germline CDR1 reads SGHRS; CDR2 reads YFSETQ. The CDR3 here is CASSLSKGYYEQYF. The CDR3 bases are TGCGCCAGCAGCTTGAGTAAAGGGTACTACGAGCAGTACTTC.

The V call is TRBV27, the J call TRBJ1-1, with TRBD1 identical over 7 bases. Looked up from germline, CDR1 is MNHEY and CDR2 is SMNVEV (reference sequence). The ends lost 5 bases at V and 1 base at J; junction bases unmatched: 1. The CDR3 consists of 13 residues. The CDR3 DNA sequence: TGTGCCAGCAGTCCAGGGGGGAACACTGAAGCTTTCTTT. Translation gives CASSPGGNTEAFF.

CDR3 DNA: TGTGCCAGCAGGCCCCGAATCGGGGCTGAAGCTTTCTTT. Translated: CASRPRIGAEAFF. The chain recombines TRBV28 with TRBJ1-1; D not resolved. Trimming cost V 6 bases and J 6 bases, with 14 bases left between them. This CDR3 region has 13 residues. Germline V CDR1 and CDR2: MDHEN, SYDVKM.

This clone was counted once. The V gene is TRBV19, the J gene TRBJ2-3; 7 nucleotides agree with TRBD1. This CDR3 spans 17 amino acids. V shed 0 bases, J shed 2 bases, and the junction held 8 bases outside the gene matches. The germline gives CDR1 LNHDA, CDR2 SQIVND (reference sequence). DNA for the CDR3: TGTGCCAGTAGTATAGATGTCGACAGGGCTCCCACAGATACGCAGTATTTT. It yields the protein CASSIDVDRAPTDTQYF.

The CDR3 sequence: CASSQTSPGTDLEKLFF. DNA for the CDR3: TGTGCCAGCAGTCAGACCTCCCCCGGGACAGATCTTGAAAAACTGTTTTTT. The chain couples TRBV2 to TRBJ1-4; 7 nucleotides line up with TRBD1. J was trimmed by 7 bases and V by 5 bases; bases with no gene match: 16. There are 17 residues in the CDR3. Germline CDR1 is SNHLY and CDR2 is FYNNEI.

The chain couples TRBV2 to TRBJ2-5, with D perhaps matching TRBD2 (5 bases). V lost 0 bases, J lost 1 base, and 9 bases lay in between. The germline V gene encodes CDR1 SNHLY and CDR2 FYNNEI. This CDR3 contains 15 residues. The CDR3, as DNA: TGTGCCAGCAGTGAAGCGCGGGCAGTCCAAGAGACCCAGTACTTC. It is translated as CASSEARAVQETQYF.

This chain connects TRBV30 to TRBJ1-1; 7 bases are shared with TRBD1. Unmatched junction bases numbered 10, after V lost 3 bases and J lost 3 bases. The germline V gene has CDR1 GTSNPN and CDR2 SVGIG (reference sequence). This CDR3 region has 15 residues. The CDR3 region is CAWSNTAGGYTEAFF. In nucleotides, the CDR3 is TGTGCCTGGAGCAACACCGCAGGGGGGTACACTGAAGCTTTCTTT.

A single count supports this clone. The V call is TRBV7-2, the J call TRBJ2-1; TRBD2 agrees at 8 bases. Per the germline V gene, CDR1 is SGHTA and CDR2 is FQGNSA. This CDR3 has 15 amino acids. With V trimmed by 8 bases and J by 8 bases, 14 bases remained unmatched. CDR3 nucleotide sequence: TGTGCCAGCCTCAAGTTAGGGACTAGGATCGATGAGCAGTTCTTC. The encoded protein is CASLKLGTRIDEQFF.

This rearrangement joins TRBV29-1 to TRBJ2-7; 8 bases line up with TRBD2. After removal of 0 bases from V and 2 bases from J, the junction contained 0 bases not matched to a gene. Looked up from germline, CDR1 is SQVTM and CDR2 is ANQGSEA. CDR3 length equals 13 residues. CDR3 amino acids: CSVEEAGAYEQYF. The CDR3, as DNA: TGCAGCGTTGAAGAAGCGGGAGCCTACGAGCAGTACTTC.

The V gene is TRBV2, the J gene TRBJ1-1; 8 positions match TRBD1. Germline loops: CDR1 SNHLY, CDR2 FYNNEI. The CDR3 is made up of 15 amino acids. J was trimmed by 8 bases and V by 4 bases; bases with no gene match: 12. The CDR3 region is CASSGPGSGDREAFF. The CDR3 nucleotides read TGTGCCAGCAGTGGCCCAGGGTCGGGGGACAGGGAAGCTTTCTTT.

This chain links TRBV7-3 with TRBJ1-2, with D perhaps matching TRBD1 (5 bases). CDR1 and CDR2 (germline): SGHTA, FQGTGA. This CDR3 spans 15 amino acids. V lost 0 bases and J lost 2, with 10 bases in between. This CDR3 reads CASSLTPGLNYGYTF. Written as DNA, the CDR3 is TGTGCCAGCAGCTTAACTCCGGGACTAAACTATGGCTACACCTTC.

The V call is TRBV5-1, the J call TRBJ2-2, with TRBD1 identical over 7 bases. CDR1 is SGHRS, CDR2 YFSETQ, per germline. CDR3 length: 15 residues. V was clipped by 4 bases and J by 3 bases; unmatched bases: 6. The CDR3 sequence: CASSLGGADTGELFF. CDR3 coding DNA: TGCGCCAGCAGCCTAGGGGGCGCGGACACCGGGGAGCTGTTTTTT.

V is TRBV6-6 and J is TRBJ1-2; 10 positions agree with TRBD1. Germline CDR1 is MNHNY and CDR2 is SVGAGI (reference sequence). This CDR3 comprises 15 residues. V was clipped by 5 bases and J by 4 bases; unmatched bases: 7. CDR3 in amino acids: CASSGRQGAGYGYTF. CDR3 sequence (DNA): TGTGCCAGCAGTGGCAGACAGGGGGCGGGCTATGGCTACACCTTC.

This chain joins TRBV16 and TRBJ1-2, with D unclear. The V gene's germline CDR1 is KGHSY and CDR2 FQNENV. The CDR3 has 11 amino acids. The V end was cut by 2 bases, the J end by 6 bases, with 4 bases between. CDR3 amino acids: CASSQPDGYTF. Here the CDR3 DNA reads TGTGCCAGCAGCCAACCAGATGGCTACACCTTC.